Listed below are T cell receptor beta chains from one sample, sequenced in a study of T cells after somatic rescue of genetic block. Only in-frame clones appear in the TCRdb table, and some are missing; sequencing was by immunoSEQ multiplex PCR. Among under 150,000 clones, about nine tenths were seen once, and the ten largest hold roughly 1.5%. Sequencing was performed on peripheral blood mononuclear cells (PBMCs). These receptors were taken from a woman aged 18 to 35. CDR3s include the opening cysteine and the closing phenylalanine or tryptophan. D genes are given only for firm matches. Clone size is stated in some rows and not others, as once, few, many or a class when expanded.

DNA | CDR3 | size | V | D | J
TGCGCCAGCAGCCAAGCCGACACCCTATCCTACGAGCAGTACTTC | CASSQADTLSYEQYF | . | TRBV4-1 | . | TRBJ2-7
TGCACCAGCAGCCAACCCCTCGGGAAGCCTGAGGGAGCTTTCTTT | CTSSQPLGKPEGAFF | . | TRBV1 | . | TRBJ1-1
TGTGCCAGCAGCCCTCGGACAGGAAGTTCCAATCAGCCCCAGCATTTT | CASSPRTGSSNQPQHF | . | TRBV28 | TRBD1 | TRBJ1-5
TGCGCCAGCAGTTACTTACAGGGAAGGGAGACCCAGTACTTC | CASSYLQGRETQYF | . | TRBV5-1 | . | TRBJ2-5
TGTGCCAGCAGCACCACGGGCCTAGAGACCCAGTACTTC | CASSTTGLETQYF | . | TRBV11-2 | . | TRBJ2-5
TGTGCCAGTAGTATCGGGACAGACTTAGCCAAAAACATTCAGTACTTC | CASSIGTDLAKNIQYF | . | TRBV19 | TRBD1 | TRBJ2-4
TGTGCCAGCAGTTACTCAAAGAACAGGGTCGGCTACACCTTC | CASSYSKNRVGYTF | . | TRBV6-5 | . | TRBJ1-2
TGTGCCAGCAGCTTGAGGACAGGTGGATATGGCTACACCTTC | CASSLRTGGYGYTF | . | TRBV5-6 | TRBD1 | TRBJ1-2
TGTGCCAGCTCACCGGGCGGTGGGTTTAACTATGGCTACACCTTC | CASSPGGGFNYGYTF | . | TRBV18 | . | TRBJ1-2
TGTGCCAGCAGCCAAGCGGGACCGTCTGGGGCCAACGTCCTGACTTTC | CASSQAGPSGANVLTF | . | TRBV4-2 | . | TRBJ2-6
TGTGCCAGCAGCTTATTGGATCAAGGGAACACTGAAGCTTTCTTT | CASSLLDQGNTEAFF | . | TRBV5-4 | . | TRBJ1-1
TGTGCCAGCAGTGACGGGCCTGGGACCGGGGAGCTGTTTTTT | CASSDGPGTGELFF | . | TRBV2 | . | TRBJ2-2
TGTGCCAGCAGTGAACGACAGCTTGCAACTAATGAAAAACTGTTTTTT | CASSERQLATNEKLFF | . | TRBV2 | . | TRBJ1-4
TGTGCCAGCAGCTTAGGGGGACAGAGTAACTATGGCTACACCTTC | CASSLGGQSNYGYTF | . | TRBV7-6 | TRBD1 | TRBJ1-2
TGTGCCAGCAGCGGGGGGCTAAACTACGAGCAGTACTTC | CASSGGLNYEQYF | . | TRBV2 | . | TRBJ2-7
TGTGCCAGCAGTCAACTAGCGGGGGGGCCGGATACGCAGTATTTT | CASSQLAGGPDTQYF | . | TRBV7-8 | TRBD2 | TRBJ2-3
TGTGCCAGCAGCCCCGTGGGGGATGAGCAGTTCTTC | CASSPVGDEQFF | . | TRBV6-6 | . | TRBJ2-1
TGTGCCAGTAGTAGGAGGCGGGCGGGTAATGAGCAGTTCTTC | CASSRRRAGNEQFF | . | TRBV19 | . | TRBJ2-1
TGTGCCAGCTCACCGTCTGGGGGGACGGGCTACGAGCAGTACTTC | CASSPSGGTGYEQYF | . | TRBV18 | . | TRBJ2-7
TGCAGCGTCGTAATCCAGGGGAACTATGGCTACACCTTC | CSVVIQGNYGYTF | . | TRBV29-1 | . | TRBJ1-2
TGTGCCAGCAGTTACTCGAGGGGAGCCACTGAAGCTTTCTTT | CASSYSRGATEAFF | . | TRBV6-5 | . | TRBJ1-1
TGCGCCAGCAGCTTGTCGGCGCAGCAGAATTCACCCCTCCACTTT | CASSLSAQQNSPLHF | few | TRBV5-1 | . | TRBJ1-6
TGTGCCAGCAGCTCCCAGGGGACCAAGGAGCCCCAGCATTTT | CASSSQGTKEPQHF | . | TRBV5-4 | . | TRBJ1-5
TGTGCCTGGAGTCTAACCGGGACAGGGAGAGATGAGCAGTTCTTC | CAWSLTGTGRDEQFF | . | TRBV30 | TRBD1 | TRBJ2-1
TGCGCCAGCAGCTTGGGAGGGGGCCCCCAAGAGACCCAGTACTTC | CASSLGGGPQETQYF | . | TRBV5-1 | TRBD1 | TRBJ2-5
TGTGCCAGCAGCGCCGCTGGACAGCTATATTCTGAAGCTTTCTTT | CASSAAGQLYSEAFF | . | TRBV7-9 | . | TRBJ1-1
TGTGCCAGCATAGAGACAGGGCCGAGCACTGAAGCTTTCTTT | CASIETGPSTEAFF | . | TRBV2 | TRBD1 | TRBJ1-1
TGTGCCAGCAGCCCGGGGACCTACAATGAGCAGTTCTTC | CASSPGTYNEQFF | . | TRBV2 | . | TRBJ2-1
TGTGCCAGCAGTTTTGAAGTATCGGACCTTGACACCATATATTTT | CASSFEVSDLDTIYF | . | TRBV28 | . | TRBJ1-3
TGTGCCAGTAGTATAGGGGATCAGCCCCAGCATTTT | CASSIGDQPQHF | . | TRBV19 | . | TRBJ1-5
TGTGCCTGGAGTTGGGGGGGCCATCTCTATGGCTACACCTTC | CAWSWGGHLYGYTF | . | TRBV30 | . | TRBJ1-2
TGTGCCAGCAGCCCGGCAGGGGGCACTAATGAAAAACTGTTTTTT | CASSPAGGTNEKLFF | . | TRBV5-6 | TRBD1 | TRBJ1-4
TGTGCCAGCAGCTCGTGGCCTAGGGGCCCACTCCACGAGCAGTACTTC | CASSSWPRGPLHEQYF | . | TRBV27 | . | TRBJ2-7
TGTGCCAGTGGGACAGGGAACACTGAAGCTTTCTTT | CASGTGNTEAFF | few | TRBV28 | TRBD1 | TRBJ1-1
TGTGCCAGCAGCCCCCGAGCAGGGCTCAGGGAGCAGTACTTC | CASSPRAGLREQYF | . | TRBV5-6 | . | TRBJ2-7
TGTGCCAGCTCACCACCGTCTAGTCCCTCAGATACGCAGTATTTT | CASSPPSSPSDTQYF | . | TRBV18 | . | TRBJ2-3
TGTGCCAGCTCACAGGGTACCCAAGAGACCCAGTACTTC | CASSQGTQETQYF | . | TRBV18 | . | TRBJ2-5
TGTGCCAGCAGCCTTGTCCCGGGACTATCCTACAATGAGCAGTTCTTC | CASSLVPGLSYNEQFF | . | TRBV4-2 | TRBD2 | TRBJ2-1